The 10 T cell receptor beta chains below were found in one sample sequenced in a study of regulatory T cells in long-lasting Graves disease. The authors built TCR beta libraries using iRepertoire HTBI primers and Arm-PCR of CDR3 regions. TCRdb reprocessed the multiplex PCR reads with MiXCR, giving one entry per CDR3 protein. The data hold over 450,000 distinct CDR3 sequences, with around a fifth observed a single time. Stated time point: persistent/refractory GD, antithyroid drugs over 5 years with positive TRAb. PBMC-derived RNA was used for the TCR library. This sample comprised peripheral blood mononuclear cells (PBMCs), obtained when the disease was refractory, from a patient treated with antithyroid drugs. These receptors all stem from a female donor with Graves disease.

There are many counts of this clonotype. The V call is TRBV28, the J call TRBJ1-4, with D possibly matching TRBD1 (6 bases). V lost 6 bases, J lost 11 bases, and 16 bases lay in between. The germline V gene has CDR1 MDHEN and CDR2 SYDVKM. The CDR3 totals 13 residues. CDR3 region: CASSPGGARKLFF. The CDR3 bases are TGTGCCAGCAGCCCCGGGGGGGCGAGGAAACTGTTTTTT. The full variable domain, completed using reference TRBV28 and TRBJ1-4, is DVKVTQSSRYLVKRTGEKVFLECVQDMDHENMFWYRQDPGLGLRLIYFSYDVKMKEKGDIPEGYSVSREKKERFSLILESASTNQTSMYLCASSPGGARKLFFGSGTQLSVL.

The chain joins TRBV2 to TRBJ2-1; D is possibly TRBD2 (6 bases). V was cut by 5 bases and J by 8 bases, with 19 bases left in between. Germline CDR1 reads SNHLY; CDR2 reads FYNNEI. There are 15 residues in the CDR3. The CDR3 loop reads CASSSPGLRRDEQFF. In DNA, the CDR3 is TGTGCCAGCAGTTCACCGGGACTCAGGAGGGATGAGCAGTTCTTC.

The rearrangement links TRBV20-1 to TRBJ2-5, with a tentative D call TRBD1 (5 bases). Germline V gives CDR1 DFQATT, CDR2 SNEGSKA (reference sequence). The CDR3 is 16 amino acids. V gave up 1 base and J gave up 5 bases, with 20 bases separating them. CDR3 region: CSARGFKMAGMETQYF. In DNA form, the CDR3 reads TGCAGTGCTAGAGGTTTTAAAATGGCAGGGATGGAGACCCAGTACTTC.

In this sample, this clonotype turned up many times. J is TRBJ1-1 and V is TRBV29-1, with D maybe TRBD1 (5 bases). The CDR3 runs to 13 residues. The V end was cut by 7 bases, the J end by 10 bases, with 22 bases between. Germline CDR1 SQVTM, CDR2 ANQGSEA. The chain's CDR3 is CSADMTGLHGAFF. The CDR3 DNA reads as TGCAGCGCCGATATGACGGGGCTTCATGGAGCTTTCTTT.

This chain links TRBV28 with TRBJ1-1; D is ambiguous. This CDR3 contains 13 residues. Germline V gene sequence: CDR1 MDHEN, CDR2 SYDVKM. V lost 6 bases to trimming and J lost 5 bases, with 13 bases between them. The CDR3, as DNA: TGTGCCAGCAGAACTGACAAATGGACTGAAGCTTTCTTT. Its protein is CASRTDKWTEAFF.

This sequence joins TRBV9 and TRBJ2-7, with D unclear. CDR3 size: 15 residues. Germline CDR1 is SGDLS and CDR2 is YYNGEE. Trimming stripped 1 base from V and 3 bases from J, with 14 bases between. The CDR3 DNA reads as TGTGCCAGCAGCGTATCAGAAGGGATTTTCTACGAGCAGTACTTC. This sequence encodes CASSVSEGIFYEQYF.

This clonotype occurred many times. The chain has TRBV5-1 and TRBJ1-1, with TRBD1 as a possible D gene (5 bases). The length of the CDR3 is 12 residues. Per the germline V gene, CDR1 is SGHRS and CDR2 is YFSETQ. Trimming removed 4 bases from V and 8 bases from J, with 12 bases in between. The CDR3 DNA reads TGCGCCAGCAGCCCGGGACGGCCAGAAGCTTTCTTT. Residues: CASSPGRPEAFF.

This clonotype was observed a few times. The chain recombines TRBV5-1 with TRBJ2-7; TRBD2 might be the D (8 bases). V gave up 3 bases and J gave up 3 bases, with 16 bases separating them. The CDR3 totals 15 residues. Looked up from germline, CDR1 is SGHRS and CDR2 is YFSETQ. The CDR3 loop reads CASSSGGGQSYEQYF. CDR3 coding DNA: TGCGCCAGCAGCTCCGGGGGGGGACAGAGCTACGAGCAGTACTTC. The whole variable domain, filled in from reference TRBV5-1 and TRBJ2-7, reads KAGVTQTPRYLIKTRGQQVTLSCSPISGHRSVSWYQQTPGQGLQFLFEYFSETQRNKGNFPGRFSGRQFSNSRSEMNVSTLELGDSALYLCASSSGGGQSYEQYFGPGTRLTVT.

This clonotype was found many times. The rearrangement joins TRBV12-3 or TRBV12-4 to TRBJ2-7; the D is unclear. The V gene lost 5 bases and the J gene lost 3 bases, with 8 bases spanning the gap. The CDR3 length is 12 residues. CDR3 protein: CASSLTFYEQYF. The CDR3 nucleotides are TGTGCCAGCAGTCTGACATTCTACGAGCAGTACTTC.

CDR3 DNA: TGTGCCAGCAGCCAGTCCGACGGGAGAAACACTGAAGCTTTCTTT. Its translation is CASSQSDGRNTEAFF. V usage is TRBV3-1 and J usage is TRBJ1-1; D unresolved. V was clipped by 3 bases and J by 2 bases, with 13 bases between them. The germline CDR1 and CDR2 sequences are LGHDT and YNNKEL (reference sequence). The CDR3 extends over 15 amino acids.